This T cell receptor (beta chain) came from a study of blood T cells in healthy people across ages. On this clonotype itself: The antigen is unknown.

Study results and limitations: Both naive CD4+ cell counts and diversity were greater in long-lived donors than in aged donors.

The V gene's germline CDR1 is PRHDT and CDR2 FYEKMQ (reference sequence). V gave up 4 bases and J gave up 3 bases, with 16 bases separating them. CDR3 length equals 16 residues. Next came a second PCR, run for roughly 6 to 11 cycles, which used a sample-barcoded 5' primer along with a J-beta primer mix. The template-switch adaptor was a 5' adaptor with 12 random nucleotides. It tagged each cDNA molecule. Per-sample output comprised a minimum of 3 million paired-end reads containing CDR3. A single record per CDR3 protein comes from TCRdb applying MiXCR to the 5' RACE reads. This table holds around 1.5 million distinct CDR3 sequences, 59% found once.

This rearrangement joins TRBV13 to TRBJ2-1, with D possibly matching TRBD1 (5 bases). This receptor was identified in a man between 18 and 29 years old in good health. The sequenced material came from blood. DNA for the CDR3: TGTGCCAGCAGCTCCGATAGGGTAGGGGACTACAATGAGCAGTTCTTC. Amino acids: CASSSDRVGDYNEQFF.